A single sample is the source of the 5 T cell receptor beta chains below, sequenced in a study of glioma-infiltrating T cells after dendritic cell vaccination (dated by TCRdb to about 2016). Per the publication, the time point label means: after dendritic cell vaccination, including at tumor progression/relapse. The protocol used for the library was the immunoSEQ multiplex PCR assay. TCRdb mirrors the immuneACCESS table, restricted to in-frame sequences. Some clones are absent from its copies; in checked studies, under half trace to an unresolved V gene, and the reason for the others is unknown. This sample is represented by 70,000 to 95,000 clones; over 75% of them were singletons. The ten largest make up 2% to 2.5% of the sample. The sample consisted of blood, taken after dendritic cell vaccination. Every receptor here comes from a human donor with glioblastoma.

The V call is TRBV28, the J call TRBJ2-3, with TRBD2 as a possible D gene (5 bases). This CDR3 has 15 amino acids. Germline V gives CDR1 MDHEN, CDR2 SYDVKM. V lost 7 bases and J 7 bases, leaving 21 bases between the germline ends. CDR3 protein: CASTPGVGSRYTQYF. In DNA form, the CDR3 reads TGTGCCAGCACCCCCGGGGTTGGGAGTCGATATACGCAGTATTTT.

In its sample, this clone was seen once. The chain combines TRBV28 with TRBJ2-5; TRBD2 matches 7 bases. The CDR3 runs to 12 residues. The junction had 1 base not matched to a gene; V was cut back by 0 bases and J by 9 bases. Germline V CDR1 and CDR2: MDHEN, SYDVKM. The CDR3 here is CASSLWGRAQYF. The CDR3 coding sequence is TGTGCCAGCAGTTTATGGGGGAGGGCCCAGTACTTC.

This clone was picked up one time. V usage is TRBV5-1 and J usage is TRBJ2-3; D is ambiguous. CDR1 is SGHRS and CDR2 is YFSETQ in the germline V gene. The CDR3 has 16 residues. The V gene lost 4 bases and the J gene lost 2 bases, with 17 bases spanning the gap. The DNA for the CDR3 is TGCGCCAGCAGCGCGGCGGTGTTATTACTCACAGATACGCAGTATTTT. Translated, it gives CASSAAVLLLTDTQYF.

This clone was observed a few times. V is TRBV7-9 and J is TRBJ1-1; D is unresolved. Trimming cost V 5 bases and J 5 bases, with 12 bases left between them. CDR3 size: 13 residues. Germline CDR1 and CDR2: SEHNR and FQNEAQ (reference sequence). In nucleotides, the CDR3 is TGTGCCAGCAGCATCGCGGCGGTTACTGAAGCTTTCTTT. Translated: CASSIAAVTEAFF.

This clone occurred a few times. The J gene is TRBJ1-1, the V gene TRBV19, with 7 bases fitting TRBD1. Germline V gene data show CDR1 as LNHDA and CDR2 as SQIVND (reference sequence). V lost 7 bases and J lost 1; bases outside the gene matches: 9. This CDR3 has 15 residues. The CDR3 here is CASTRGGAGNTEAFF. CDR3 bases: TGTGCCAGTACTAGAGGGGGCGCGGGGAACACTGAAGCTTTCTTT.